This T cell receptor (beta chain) was identified in a study of T cells in Graves' hyperthyroidism and ophthalmopathy. Overall study context: Staff took peripheral blood when the initial diagnosis was made, before any treatment began.

The CDR3 has 16 residues. Trimming at V came to 5 bases and at J to 4 bases, leaving 12 bases not matched to a gene. There were TCR beta CDR3 regions amplified from RNA transcripts. HTBI primers were the set used in a first-round RT-PCR of the TCR CDR3. One entry per CDR3 protein results from TCRdb running MiXCR on the multiplex PCR reads. The repertoire holds around 720,000 distinct CDR3 sequences, with under 45% as singletons. Uncontrolled infection, other autoimmune disease, pregnancy or lactation led to exclusion. PBMCs were sourced from less than 13 ml fresh peripheral blood. Sequenced sample: blood. The sequence came from a woman in her forties with Graves' hyperthyroidism. The chain carries TRBV12-3 or TRBV12-4 and TRBJ2-7; 9 bases fit TRBD2. DNA for the CDR3: TGTGCCAGCAGTCCCCTGGGCGGGGGGGGTTTTTACGAGCAGTACTTC. It codes for CASSPLGGGGFYEQYF.